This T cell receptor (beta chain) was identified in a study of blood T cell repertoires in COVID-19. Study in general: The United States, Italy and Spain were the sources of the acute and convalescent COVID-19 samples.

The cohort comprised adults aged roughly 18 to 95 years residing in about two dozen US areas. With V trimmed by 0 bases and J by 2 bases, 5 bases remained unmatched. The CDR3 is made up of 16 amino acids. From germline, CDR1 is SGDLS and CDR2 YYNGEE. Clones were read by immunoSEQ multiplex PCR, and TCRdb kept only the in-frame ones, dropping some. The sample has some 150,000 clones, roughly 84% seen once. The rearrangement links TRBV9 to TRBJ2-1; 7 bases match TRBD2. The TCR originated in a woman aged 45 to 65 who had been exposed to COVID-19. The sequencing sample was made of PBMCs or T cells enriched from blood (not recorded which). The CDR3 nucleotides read TGTGCCAGCAGCGTAGTTGCTAGCGGAACCTACAATGAGCAGTTCTTC. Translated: CASSVVASGTYNEQFF.